Below, one T cell receptor beta chain is given with its context. What it recognizes is unknown. This sample stems from a study of cytomegalovirus exposure and HLA in healthy donors. Study observations and caveats: V- and J-gene trimming in TCR beta was tied to a missense DCLRE1C variant by an analysis performed later. Highly shared variants forming one cluster were likely a sequencing artifact. The sole available immune exposure information was CMV serostatus.

The trim removed 4 bases at V and 6 bases at J, leaving 6 bases unmatched. The CDR3 has 14 residues. Per the germline V gene, CDR1 is LGHNA and CDR2 is YNFKEQ. Amplification used 60 Vbeta primers and 13 Jbeta primers. Authors' analysis steps: Unique TCR beta chains numbered around 80 million in a later analysis, with 10 million to 14 million shared. Sequencing was performed with immunoSEQ multiplex PCR; in TCRdb, only in-frame clones are kept and a portion is missing. V, J and clone size derive from that table, while D and trimming were established from the DNA sequence. The repertoire holds 170,000 or so clones, with 80% as singletons.

Sequences were obtained from PBMCs. This TCR was recovered from a male donor in good health and CMV-seropositive. The chain links TRBV4-2 to TRBJ1-2; 9 nucleotides line up with TRBD1. CDR3 DNA sequence: TGTGCCAGCAGCCTCCGGGACAGGGTTGATGGCTACACCTTC. Amino acid sequence: CASSLRDRVDGYTF.